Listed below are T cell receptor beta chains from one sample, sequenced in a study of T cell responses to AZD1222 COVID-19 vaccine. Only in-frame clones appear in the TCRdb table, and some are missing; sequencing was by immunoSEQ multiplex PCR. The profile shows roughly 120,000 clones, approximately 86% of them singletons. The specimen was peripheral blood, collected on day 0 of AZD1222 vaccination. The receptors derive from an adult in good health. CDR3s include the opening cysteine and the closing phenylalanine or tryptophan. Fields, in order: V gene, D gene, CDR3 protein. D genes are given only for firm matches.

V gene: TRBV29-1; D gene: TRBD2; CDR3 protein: CSVLSGSEETQYF
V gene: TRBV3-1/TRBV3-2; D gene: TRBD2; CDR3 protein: CASSRAGAYEQYF
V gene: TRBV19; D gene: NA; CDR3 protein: CASRSRGARTDTQYF
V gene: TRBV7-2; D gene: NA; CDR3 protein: CASSLPTRPSYEQYF
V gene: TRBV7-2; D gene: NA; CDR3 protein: CASSSLNYGYTF
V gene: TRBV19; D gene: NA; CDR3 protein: CASRGGAGANTGELFF
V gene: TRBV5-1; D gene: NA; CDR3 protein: CASSLGENYGYTF
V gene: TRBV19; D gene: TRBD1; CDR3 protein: CASRTTGGALAFF
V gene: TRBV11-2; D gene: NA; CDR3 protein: CASSPDSSAYNEQFF
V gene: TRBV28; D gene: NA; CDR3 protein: CASSLIQTNTEAFF
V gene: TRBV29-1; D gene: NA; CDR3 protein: CSVPGRGWADAEAFF
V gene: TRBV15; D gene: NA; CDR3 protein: CATSRDRGFLNTGELFF
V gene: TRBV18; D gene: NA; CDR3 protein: CASSPALNTEAFF
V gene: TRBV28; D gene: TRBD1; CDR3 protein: CASGGQAYNEQFF
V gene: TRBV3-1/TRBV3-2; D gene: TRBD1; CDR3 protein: CASSQQGAPLYEQYF
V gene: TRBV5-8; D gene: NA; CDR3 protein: CASSLDARVYSNQPQHF
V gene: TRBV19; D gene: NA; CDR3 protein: CASSISSKTGHYGYTF
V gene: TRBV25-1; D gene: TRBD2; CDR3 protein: CASSAGGAGVKNIQYF
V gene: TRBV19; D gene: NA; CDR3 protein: CASSINKPVYNSPLHF
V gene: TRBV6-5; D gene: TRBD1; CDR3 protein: CASSYGGTGPNYGYTF
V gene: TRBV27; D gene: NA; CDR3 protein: CASRQSGRTGGYTF
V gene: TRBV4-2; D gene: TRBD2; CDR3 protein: CASSQGGGAIDTQYF
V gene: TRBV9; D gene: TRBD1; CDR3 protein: CASSRTGSGKGYTF
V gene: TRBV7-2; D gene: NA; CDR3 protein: CASSPGVEYGYTF
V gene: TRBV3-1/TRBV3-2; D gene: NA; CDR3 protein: CASSHRGSGGLETQYF
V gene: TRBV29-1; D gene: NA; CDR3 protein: CSVHRYTGELFF
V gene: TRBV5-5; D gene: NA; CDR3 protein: CASSLASRVTETQYF
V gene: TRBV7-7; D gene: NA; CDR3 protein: CASSIGPAKGNTIYF
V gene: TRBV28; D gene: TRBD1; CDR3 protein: CASSSPAGQGANGYTF
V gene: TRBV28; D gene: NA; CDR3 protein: CASKGRVSSGNTIYF
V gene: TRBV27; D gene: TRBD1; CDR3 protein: CASSLFPRGRVDGYTF
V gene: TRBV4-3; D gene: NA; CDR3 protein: CASSQDRDSRTYSDGYTF
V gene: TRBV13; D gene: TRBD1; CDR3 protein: CASSLQGAYGYTF
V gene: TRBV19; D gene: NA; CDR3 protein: CASSSTGRFGEQYF
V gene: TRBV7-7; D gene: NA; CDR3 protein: CASSLGGRLTGELFF
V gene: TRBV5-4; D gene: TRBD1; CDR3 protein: CASRLQGAGYNSPLHF
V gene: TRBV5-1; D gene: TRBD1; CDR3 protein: CASSIGQGVDEQYF
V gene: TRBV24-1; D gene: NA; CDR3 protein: CATSDPPEQFF
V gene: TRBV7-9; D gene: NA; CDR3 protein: CASSRVAEVGTGELFF
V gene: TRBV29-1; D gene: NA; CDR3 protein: CSVEEMGGTEAFF
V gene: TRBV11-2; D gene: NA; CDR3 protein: CASGKDPNYGYTF
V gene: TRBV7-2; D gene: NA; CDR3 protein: CASSLGANYGYTF
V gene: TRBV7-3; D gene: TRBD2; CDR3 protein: CASSGSGGLQETQYF
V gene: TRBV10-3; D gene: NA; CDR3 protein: CAIKDSTNSPLHF
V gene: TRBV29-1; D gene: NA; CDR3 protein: CSVGGQYTGELFF
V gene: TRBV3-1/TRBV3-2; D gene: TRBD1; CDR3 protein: CASSHSSGQGGYEQFF
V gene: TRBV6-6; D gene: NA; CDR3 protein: CASSLRQDTVTQYF
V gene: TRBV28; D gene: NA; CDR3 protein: CASSLSGPHRSYEQYF
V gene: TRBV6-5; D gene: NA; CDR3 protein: CASKGDISEAFF
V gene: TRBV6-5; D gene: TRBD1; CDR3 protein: CASSRNRGSDTQYF
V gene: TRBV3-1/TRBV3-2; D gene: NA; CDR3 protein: CASSQEAGAVPNSPLHF
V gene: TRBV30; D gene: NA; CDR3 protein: CAWSVHKGYNSPLHF
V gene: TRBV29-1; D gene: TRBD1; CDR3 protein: CSADTGDSSYEQYF
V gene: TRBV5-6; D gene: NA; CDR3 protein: CASSLGSIANYGYTF
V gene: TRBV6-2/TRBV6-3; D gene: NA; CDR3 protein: CASSLGGERIGYTF
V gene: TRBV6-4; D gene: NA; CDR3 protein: CASRRTGTNTDTQYF
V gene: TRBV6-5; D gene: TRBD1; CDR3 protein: CASSYPAGGNYGYTF
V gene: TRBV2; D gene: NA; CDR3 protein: CASTESGTLGIQYF
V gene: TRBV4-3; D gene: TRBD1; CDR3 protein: CASSQGQGDNTEAFF
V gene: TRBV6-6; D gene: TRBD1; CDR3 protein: CASSSPGTDYGYTF